The clone carrying this T cell receptor (beta chain) was observed many times. Its specificity is unknown. The sample is drawn from a study of early T cells in non-severe SARS-CoV-2 infection. The study, taken as a whole, reports: Using VDJdb, the matching emphasized anti-spike CD8 responses while missing private and CD4 specificities.

V lost 3 bases and J 5 bases, leaving 22 bases between the germline ends. Germline lookup yields CDR1 KGHSH and CDR2 LQKENI. This CDR3 is 17 amino acids long. Individual cDNA molecules received unique molecular identifiers during library preparation. Via MiXCR, TCRdb re-called the 5' RACE reads, giving one row per CDR3 protein. The data show 25,000 to 35,000 distinct CDR3 sequences, less than 6.5% seen once. The sequences come from whole blood, collected at baseline. This rearrangement joins TRBV18 to TRBJ1-2; maybe TRBD1 (6 bases). This TCR was recovered from an adult who was a healthcare worker with PCR-confirmed SARS-CoV-2 infection or an uninfected control (not recorded which). As DNA, the CDR3 is TGTGCCAGCTCACCCCCGTCGAACAGGGCCAGATGGTATGGCTACACCTTC. Translating gives CASSPPSNRARWYGYTF.